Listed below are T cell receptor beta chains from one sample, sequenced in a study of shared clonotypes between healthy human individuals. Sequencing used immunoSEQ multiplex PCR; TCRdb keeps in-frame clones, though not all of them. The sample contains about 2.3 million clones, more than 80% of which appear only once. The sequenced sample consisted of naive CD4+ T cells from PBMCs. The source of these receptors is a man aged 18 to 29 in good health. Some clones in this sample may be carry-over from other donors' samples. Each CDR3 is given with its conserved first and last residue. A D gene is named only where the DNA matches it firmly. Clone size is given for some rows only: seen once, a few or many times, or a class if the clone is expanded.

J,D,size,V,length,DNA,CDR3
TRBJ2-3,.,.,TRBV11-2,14,TGTGCCAGCAGCTTAGTAGAGGAGACGACAAGGCAGTATTTT,CASSLVEETTRQYF
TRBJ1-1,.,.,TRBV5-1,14,TGCGCCAGCAGCTTGGAGGGTTCGGAAACTGAAGCTTTCTTT,CASSLEGSETEAFF
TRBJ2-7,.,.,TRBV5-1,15,TGCGCCAGCAGCTTGTGGGTAGGGACAAACTACGAGCAGTACTTC,CASSLWVGTNYEQYF
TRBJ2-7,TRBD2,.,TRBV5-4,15,TGTGCCAGCAGCTTGGGACTAGCGGTTCCCTACGAGCAGTACTTC,CASSLGLAVPYEQYF
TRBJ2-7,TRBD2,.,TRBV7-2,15,TGTGCCAGCAGCCCCCAGGTTCTAGCGGGAGTCGAGCAGTACTTC,CASSPQVLAGVEQYF
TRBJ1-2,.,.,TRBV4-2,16,TGTGCCAGCAAAACCCACGGGGGGACGAAGGCCTATGGCTACACCTTC,CASKTHGGTKAYGYTF
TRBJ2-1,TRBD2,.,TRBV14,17,TGTGCCAGCAGCCAGACTAGCGGGAGCTTCTCCTACAATGAGCAGTTCTTC,CASSQTSGSFSYNEQFF
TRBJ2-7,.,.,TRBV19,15,TGTGCCAGTAGTATAGTCCCCGGGCCAACCTACGAGCAGTACTTC,CASSIVPGPTYEQYF
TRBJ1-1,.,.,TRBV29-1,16,TGCAGCGTTCGGGGCTGGAGGGACCGGACGAACACTGAAGCTTTCTTT,CSVRGWRDRTNTEAFF
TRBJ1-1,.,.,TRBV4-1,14,TGCGCCAGCAGCTTGGTCAGAATTAACACTGAAGCTTTCTTT,CASSLVRINTEAFF
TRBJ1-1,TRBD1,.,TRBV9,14,TGTGCCAGCAGCGTAGACAGGGGTTGGACTGAAGCTTTCTTT,CASSVDRGWTEAFF
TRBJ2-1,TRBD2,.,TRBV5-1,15,TGCGCCAGCAGCGCCGTTGCGGGAGGATACAATGAGCAGTTCTTC,CASSAVAGGYNEQFF
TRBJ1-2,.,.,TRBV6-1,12,TGTGCCAGCAGTTCCAGTAACTATGGCTACACCTTC,CASSSSNYGYTF
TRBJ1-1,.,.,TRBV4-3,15,TGCGCCAGCAGCCGCCCTGGCCAGGGGAACACTGAAGCTTTCTTT,CASSRPGQGNTEAFF
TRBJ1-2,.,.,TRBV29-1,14,TGCAGCGTCGATCGGAGGACAGAGAACTATGGCTACACCTTC,CSVDRRTENYGYTF
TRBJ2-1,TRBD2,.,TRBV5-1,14,TGCGCCAGCAGCATCGGGACTAGCGGCAATGAGCAGTTCTTC,CASSIGTSGNEQFF
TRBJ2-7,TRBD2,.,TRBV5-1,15,TGCGCCAGCAGCGTACTAGCGGGAGCCTCCTACGAGCAGTACTTC,CASSVLAGASYEQYF
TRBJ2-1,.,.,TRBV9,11,TGTGCCTCGGGGGACTTCGGTGAGCAGTTCTTC,CASGDFGEQFF
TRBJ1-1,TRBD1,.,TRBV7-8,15,TGTGCCAGCAGCCTTTCGACAGGGTGGGACACTGAAGCTTTCTTT,CASSLSTGWDTEAFF
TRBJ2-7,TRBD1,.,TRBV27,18,TGTGCCAGCACCCCAAGCATCGGGGACAGGGGGCCCGCCTACGAGCAGTACTTC,CASTPSIGDRGPAYEQYF
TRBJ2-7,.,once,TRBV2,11,TGTGCCAGCAGCCCGCTCTACGAGCAGTACTTC,CASSPLYEQYF
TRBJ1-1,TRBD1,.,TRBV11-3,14,TGTGCCAGCAGCGCAGGGGGCGCGAACACTGAAGCTTTCTTT,CASSAGGANTEAFF
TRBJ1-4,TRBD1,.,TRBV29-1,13,TGCAGCGTTGCACAGGGGTTCGGAGAAAAACTGTTTTTT,CSVAQGFGEKLFF
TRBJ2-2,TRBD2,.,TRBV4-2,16,TGTGCCAGCAGCAGTAGGACTAGCGGAAACACCGGGGAGCTGTTTTTT,CASSSRTSGNTGELFF
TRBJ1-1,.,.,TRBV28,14,TGTGCCAGCAGTTTAGGGGGAGGGGGTACTGAAGCTTTCTTT,CASSLGGGGTEAFF
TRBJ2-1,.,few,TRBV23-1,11,TGCGCCAGCAGTCTCCTTTTGGAGCAGTTCTTC,CASSLLLEQFF
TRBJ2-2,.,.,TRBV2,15,TGTGCCAGCTCCGGGAGATCCCCTCCCACCGGGGAGCTGTTTTTT,CASSGRSPPTGELFF
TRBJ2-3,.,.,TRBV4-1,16,TGCGCCAGCAGCCAAGAGAGGACGAGAAGCACAGATACGCAGTATTTT,CASSQERTRSTDTQYF
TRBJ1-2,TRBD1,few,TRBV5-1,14,TGCGCCAGCAGCGGGAGACAGGGAACCTATGGCTACACCTTC,CASSGRQGTYGYTF
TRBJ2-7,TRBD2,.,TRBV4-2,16,TGTGCCAGCAGCCAAGATCTAAGCGGGAGCTCCTACGAGCAGTACTTC,CASSQDLSGSSYEQYF
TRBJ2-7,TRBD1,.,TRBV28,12,TGTGCCAGCAGTTCCTTGACAGGGTGGGAGTACTTC,CASSSLTGWEYF
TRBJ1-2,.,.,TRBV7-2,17,TGTGCCAGCAGCTTAGGGGGTCCGTCGATCGGCAGCTATGGCTACACCTTC,CASSLGGPSIGSYGYTF
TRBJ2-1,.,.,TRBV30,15,TGTGCCTGGAGTGAAAAGAGGTTGGGCTACAATGAGCAGTTCTTC,CAWSEKRLGYNEQFF
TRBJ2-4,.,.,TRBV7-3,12,.,CASSLIFFWQYF
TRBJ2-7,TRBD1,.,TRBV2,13,TGTGCCAGCAGGGGGGACAGCCCCTACGAGCAGTACTTC,CASRGDSPYEQYF
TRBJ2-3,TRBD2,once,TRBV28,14,TGTGCCAGCAGTTTTGGGGGAGGGCGGGATACGCAGTATTTT,CASSFGGGRDTQYF
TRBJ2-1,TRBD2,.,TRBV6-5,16,TGTGCCAGCAGTTACCCAACGGGGGGTTCCTACAATGAGCAGTTCTTC,CASSYPTGGSYNEQFF
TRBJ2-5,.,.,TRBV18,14,TGTGCCAGCTCAGGGGCAGGGAACCAAGAGACCCAGTACTTC,CASSGAGNQETQYF
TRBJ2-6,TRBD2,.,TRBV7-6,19,TGTGCCAGCAGCTTATATCGGGGAGGGACCCCCTCTGGGGCCAACGTCCTGACTTTC,CASSLYRGGTPSGANVLTF
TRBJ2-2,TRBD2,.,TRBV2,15,TGTGCCAGCAGGATAGCGGGAGCCCCAGGCGGGGAGCTGTTTTTT,CASRIAGAPGGELFF
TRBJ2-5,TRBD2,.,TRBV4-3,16,TGCGCCAGCAGCCAAGGTACTAGCGGACGACAAGAGACCCAGTACTTC,CASSQGTSGRQETQYF
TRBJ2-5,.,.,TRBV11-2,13,TGTGCCAGCAGTCAGAGGGGGGGAGAGACCCAGTACTTC,CASSQRGGETQYF
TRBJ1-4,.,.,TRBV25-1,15,TGTGCCAGCAGTGACTTGACGGTGTCAAATGAAAAACTGTTTTTT,CASSDLTVSNEKLFF
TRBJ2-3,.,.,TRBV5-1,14,TGCGCCAGCAGCTTTGGCAACCCCGAAGATACGCAGTATTTT,CASSFGNPEDTQYF
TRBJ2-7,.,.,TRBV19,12,TGTGCCAGTAGTCCCAGAGTGGGCGAGCAGTACTTC,CASSPRVGEQYF
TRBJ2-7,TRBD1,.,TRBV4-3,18,TGCGCCAGCAGCCAAGATGCGGCTCAGGGACAGGGCCGATACGAGCAGTACTTC,CASSQDAAQGQGRYEQYF
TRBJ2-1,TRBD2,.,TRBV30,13,TGTGCCTGGAACCAAGCGGGAGGGCCCAACGAGTTCTTC,CAWNQAGGPNEFF
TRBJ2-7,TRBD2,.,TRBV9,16,TGTGCCAGCAGCGTAGGTGGACTAGCGGCCTCCTACGAGCAGTACTTC,CASSVGGLAASYEQYF
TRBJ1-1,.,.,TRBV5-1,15,TGCGCCAGCAGGTGGAGGGGCTCTATAGAAACTGAAGCTTTCTTT,CASRWRGSIETEAFF
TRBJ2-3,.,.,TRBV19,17,TGTGCCAGTACTCCCCCGAGTGGGGGGTCCATACTGGATACGCAGTATTTT,CASTPPSGGSILDTQYF
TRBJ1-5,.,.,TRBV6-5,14,TGTGCCAGCAGTCAGGAGTTTAGCAATCAGCCCCAGCACTTT,CASSQEFSNQPQHF
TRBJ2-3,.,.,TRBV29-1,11,TGCAGCGTTCACTTATGGGATACGCAGTATTTT,CSVHLWDTQYF
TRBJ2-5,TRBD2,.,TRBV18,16,TGTGCCAGCTCACCAAGGACTAGCGGGAGCGGGGAGACCCAGTACTTC,CASSPRTSGSGETQYF
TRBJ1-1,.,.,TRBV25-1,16,TGTGCCAGCAGGGACCCAAGGGACCAGAGGACCACTGAAGCTTTCTTT,CASRDPRDQRTTEAFF
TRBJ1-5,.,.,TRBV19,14,TGTGCCAGTACCACTGCTGACATTTACCAGCCCCAGCATTTT,CASTTADIYQPQHF
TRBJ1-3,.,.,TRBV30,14,TGTGCCTGCCCGCGGCGAGGCTCTGGAAACACCATATATTTT,CACPRRGSGNTIYF
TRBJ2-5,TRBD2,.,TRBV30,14,TGTGCCTGGAGGGATCGACTAGCGGGGGAGACCCAGTACTTC,CAWRDRLAGETQYF
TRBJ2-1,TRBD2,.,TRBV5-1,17,TGCGCCAGCAGCGCGGGAAGGGGACTAGCGGGAGTCAATGAGCAGTTCTTC,CASSAGRGLAGVNEQFF
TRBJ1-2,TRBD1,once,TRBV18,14,TGTGCCAGCTCGCCCGGGACAGGGGGCAGAGGCTACACCTTC,CASSPGTGGRGYTF